This passage covers 5 T cell receptor beta chains from one sample sequenced in a study of cytomegalovirus exposure and HLA in healthy donors (dated by TCRdb to 2017 to 2019). Libraries were built with the immunoSEQ multiplex PCR assay. The multiplex PCR relied on a mix of 60 forward primers for TCR Vbeta segments and 13 reverse primers for TCR Jbeta segments. The clones in this table, taken by TCRdb from immuneACCESS, are in-frame only. Not every clone is retained; where verified, under half of the shortfall comes from an unresolved V gene, and the cause of the rest is unknown. The sample's records list about 55,000 clones. The ten largest clones represent roughly 9.6% of the sample. The sample comprised PBMCs. These TCRs come from a man aged 50 to 59 in good health and CMV-seropositive.

CDR3 amino acids: CASSMPTRADTQYF. The CDR3 coding sequence is TGTGCCAGCAGTATGCCAACTCGGGCAGATACGCAGTATTTT. The chain couples TRBV27 to TRBJ2-3; D unresolved. CDR3 length equals 14 residues. The germline V gene encodes CDR1 MNHEY and CDR2 SMNVEV (reference sequence). V was clipped by 5 bases and J by 4 bases, with 13 bases between them.

The gene calls are TRBV6-5 and TRBJ1-1; 9 bases are shared with TRBD1. There are 14 residues in the CDR3. The germline V gene encodes CDR1 MNHEY and CDR2 SVGAGI. Trimming cost V 5 bases and J 1 base; bases outside gene matches: 2. Here the CDR3 reads CASSRDRENTEAFF. The DNA of the CDR3 is TGTGCCAGCAGTCGGGACAGGGAGAACACTGAAGCTTTCTTT.

This chain connects TRBV9 to TRBJ1-3; D uncertain. Germline loops: CDR1 SGDLS, CDR2 YYNGEE. CDR3 length equals 13 residues. The V gene lost 3 bases and the J gene lost 6 bases, with 10 bases spanning the gap. The CDR3: CASSDTVENTIYF. The CDR3 coding sequence is TGTGCCAGCAGCGATACAGTTGAAAACACCATATATTTT.

This chain connects TRBV19 to TRBJ2-5; the match to TRBD2 covers 12 bases. With V trimmed by 5 bases and J by 5 bases, 6 bases remained unmatched. Germline values: CDR1 LNHDA, CDR2 SQIVND (reference sequence). This CDR3 region has 15 residues. The CDR3 bases are TGTGCCAGTAGTTCAACCGGGACTAGCGGGGAGACCCAGTACTTC. Its protein is CASSSTGTSGETQYF.

The chain combines TRBV7-2 with TRBJ2-7; possible D gene TRBD2, 7 bases. The V gene's germline CDR1 is SGHTA and CDR2 FQGNSA. V gave up 4 bases and J gave up 2 bases, with 18 bases separating them. The CDR3 has 16 residues. The CDR3 coding sequence is TGTGCCAGCAGCTCTAGGGGGGGACTTCCCCCCTACGAGCAGTACTTC. Its protein product is CASSSRGGLPPYEQYF.